The 9 T cell receptor beta chains below all came from one sample that was sequenced in a study of blood T cells in healthy people across ages. Alongside a J-beta primer mix, a sample-barcoded 5' primer served in a second PCR lasting about 7 to 11 cycles. TCRdb redid the calling of the 5' RACE reads with MiXCR, one entry per CDR3 protein. The data contain hundreds of thousands of distinct CDR3 sequences, approximately 30% of them seen just once; the ten biggest clones take up 15% to 19%. Sequenced: blood. The receptors were sampled from an elderly woman in good health.

This clonotype was observed a single time. The chain has TRBV28 and TRBJ1-5; D uncertain. The V and J ends lost 7 bases and 3 bases respectively, with 19 bases between them. There are 16 residues in the CDR3. CDR1 MDHEN and CDR2 SYDVKM come from the germline V gene. The CDR3 here is CASTAALLGFNQPQHF. In nucleotides, the CDR3 is TGTGCCAGCACCGCCGCTTTGCTGGGGTTCAATCAGCCCCAGCATTTT.

The J gene is TRBJ1-2, the V gene TRBV6-6, with TRBD1 identical over 7 bases. The germline V gene has CDR1 MNHNY and CDR2 SVGAGI (reference sequence). V gave up 6 bases and J gave up 7 bases; unmatched junction bases: 17. This CDR3 has 16 residues. The CDR3 DNA reads as TGTGCCAGCAGCCCCGAAGAGGGGGCGTTATTTGGTGGCTACACCTTC. As protein: CASSPEEGALFGGYTF.

This clonotype was detected ten times or more. The chain uses TRBV4-2 and TRBJ2-3; 16 nucleotides align to TRBD2. The CDR3 runs 20 residues. V was pared by 2 bases and J by 1 base, with 9 bases of the junction left unmatched. Germline CDR1 is LGHNA and CDR2 is YNFKEQ. CDR3 in amino acids: CASSQRTGTSGGVRTDTQYF. DNA for the CDR3: TGTGCCAGCAGCCAACGAACCGGGACTAGCGGGGGGGTGCGCACAGATACGCAGTATTTT.

This chain links TRBV7-9 with TRBJ2-7; 9 bases align to TRBD1. This CDR3 spans 14 amino acids. CDR1 is SEHNR and CDR2 is FQNEAQ in the germline V gene (reference sequence). Trimming removed 1 base from V and 6 bases from J; junction bases left unmatched: 4. The CDR3 coding sequence is TGTGCCAGCAGCTTAGATGGGACAGGGAGCGAGCAGTACTTC. As protein: CASSLDGTGSEQYF.

This clonotype was counted at least ten times. V usage is TRBV7-2 and J usage is TRBJ2-5; D is tentatively TRBD1 or TRBD2 (5 bases each). The CDR3 covers 15 residues. V was shortened by 4 bases and J by 5 bases, with 17 bases between the two germline ends. Germline values: CDR1 SGHTA, CDR2 FQGNSA. The CDR3 sequence is CASSSNRDPGETQYF. The CDR3 coding sequence is TGTGCCAGCAGCTCAAACCGGGACCCGGGCGAGACCCAGTACTTC.

In the case of this clonotype: Just one base apart from a much larger clone, this may be a read error. This sequence joins TRBV6-1 and TRBJ1-2, with D tentatively TRBD1 (5 bases). The V gene lost 2 bases and the J gene lost 2 bases, with 9 bases spanning the gap. Germline V lookup: CDR1 MNHNS, CDR2 SASEGT. There are 14 residues in the CDR3. The CDR3 DNA follows: TGTGCCAGCAGTGAATTAAGGGGCAACTATGGCTACACCTTC. Its translation is CASSELRGNYGYTF.

This clonotype has a handful of counts. The V and J genes are TRBV7-8 and TRBJ2-1; D gene ambiguous. V shed 1 base and J shed 11 bases, with 9 bases lying between them. CDR1 is SGHVS, CDR2 FQNEAQ, per germline. This CDR3 has 12 residues. The CDR3 spells CASSLEDGKQFF. The CDR3 bases are TGTGCCAGCAGCTTAGAAGACGGAAAGCAGTTCTTC.

The V and J genes are TRBV27 and TRBJ1-6; 10 bases are a match to TRBD1. Germline V CDR1 and CDR2: MNHEY, SMNVEV (reference sequence). The CDR3 totals 16 residues. V shed 3 bases, J shed 9 bases, and the junction held 8 bases outside the gene matches. The CDR3 is CASSFRRGDRGSPLHF. In DNA form, the CDR3 reads TGTGCCAGCAGTTTCCGCCGGGGGGACAGGGGTTCACCCCTCCACTTT.

J is TRBJ2-1 and V is TRBV5-1, with 9 bases aligning to TRBD1. The closer fit of TRBJ2-7 to the DNA end suggests the J call may be wrong. Per germline, CDR1 SGHRS and CDR2 YFSETQ. This CDR3 is 17 amino acids long. Here the CDR3 reads CASSFNRGRGASNEQYF. The CDR3 nucleotides are TGCGCCAGCAGCTTCAACAGGGGGCGCGGGGCAAGCAATGAGCAGTACTTC.